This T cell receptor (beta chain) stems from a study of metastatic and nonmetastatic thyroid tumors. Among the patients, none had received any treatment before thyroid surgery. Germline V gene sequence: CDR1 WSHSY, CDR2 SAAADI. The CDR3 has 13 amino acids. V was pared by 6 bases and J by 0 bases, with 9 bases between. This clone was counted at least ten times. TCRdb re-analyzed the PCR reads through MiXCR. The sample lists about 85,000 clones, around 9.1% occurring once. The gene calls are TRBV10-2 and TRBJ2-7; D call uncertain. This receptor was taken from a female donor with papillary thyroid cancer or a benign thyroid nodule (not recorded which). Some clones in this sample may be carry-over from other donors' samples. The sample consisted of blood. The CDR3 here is CASRGSLSYEQYF. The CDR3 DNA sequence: TGCGCCAGCAGGGGCTCCCTCTCCTACGAGCAGTACTTC.